Shown below are 2 T cell receptor beta chains from a single sample sequenced in a study of control samples from healthy donors and cancer patients. Sequenced by immunoSEQ multiplex PCR; TCRdb stores in-frame clones only, minus some. Here the sample spans about 82,000 clones, approximately 94% being singletons. The specimen was blood. These TCRs come from a woman younger than 30 in good health.

The J gene is TRBJ2-6, the V gene TRBV28; 10 nucleotides match TRBD2. CDR3 length equals 18 residues. V lost 1 base, J lost 4 bases, and 7 bases stayed unmatched. Germline CDR1 MDHEN, CDR2 SYDVKM. In nucleotides, the CDR3 is TGTGCCAGCAGTTTATCCCTAGCGGGAGCGGAAGGGGCCAACGTCCTGACTTTC. This sequence encodes CASSLSLAGAEGANVLTF.

CDR3 amino acids: CASSASGTASYEQYF. The CDR3 bases are TGCGCCAGCAGCGCCTCCGGGACAGCCTCCTACGAGCAGTACTTC. The chain couples TRBV5-1 to TRBJ2-7; 7 positions match TRBD1. Losses at the gene ends were 4 bases for V and 0 bases for J; bases not matched to a gene: 7. This CDR3 is built from 15 residues. The germline V gene has CDR1 SGHRS and CDR2 YFSETQ.